This TCR beta chain originates from a study of memory CD4+ T cells and cytomegalovirus serostatus. Looking at the study overall: Healthy Belgian adult donors included under ten CMV-positive and approximately 25 CMV-negative people. Study results and caveats: Repertoires predicted CMV serostatus with median bootstrapped AUC of about 0.95. The CMV-associated TCR signature appears largely within the CD4+ memory repertoire.

On this clone itself: Its antigen is not identified.

The sort gate was single viable CD3+CD4+CD8-CD45RO+ cells for memory CD4+ T cells. After thawing, CD4+ T cells were positively selected. Method: immunoSEQ multiplex PCR; TCRdb's copy keeps in-frame clones and lacks some. The sample comprises 50,000 to 65,000 clones, around 80% of which are singletons, and 2% rests with the top ten. The CDR3 spans 15 residues. Germline V CDR1 and CDR2: SGHTA, FQGTGA. Unmatched junction bases numbered 7, after V lost 4 bases and J lost 5 bases. The clonotype was recovered from an adult in good health and CMV-seropositive. Sequenced material: memory CD4+ T cells from blood. The chain links TRBV7-3 to TRBJ2-5, with 10 bases that match TRBD1. CDR3 protein: CASSSGQGTGETQYF. In DNA form, the CDR3 reads TGTGCCAGCAGCTCGGGACAGGGGACGGGGGAGACCCAGTACTTC. The full variable domain, completed using reference TRBV7-3 and TRBJ2-5, is GAGVSQTPSNKVTEKGKYVELRCDPISGHTALYWYRQSLGQGPEFLIYFQGTGAADDSGLPNDRFFAVRPEGSVSTLKIQRTERGDSAVYLCASSSGQGTGETQYFGPGTRLLVL.